The 26 T cell receptor beta chains in this list originate from one sample, sequenced in a study of cytomegalovirus exposure and HLA in healthy donors. The PCR used 60 Vbeta and 13 Jbeta primers. Only in-frame clones appear in the TCRdb table, and some are missing; sequencing was by immunoSEQ multiplex PCR. The sample records about 160,000 clones, around four fifths being singletons. Sequences were obtained from PBMCs. The receptors stem from a man aged 45 to 65 in good health and CMV-seropositive.

The chain couples TRBV4-1 to TRBJ2-3, with 11 nucleotides matching TRBD2. CDR1 and CDR2 from the germline V gene are MGHRA and YSYEKL. The CDR3 has 16 amino acids. J was trimmed by 5 bases and V by 3 bases; bases with no gene match: 7. The CDR3 DNA reads TGCGCCAGCAGCCAGCTACTAGCGGGAGTTGGAGATACGCAGTATTTT. It codes for CASSQLLAGVGDTQYF.

The V call is TRBV30, the J call TRBJ1-4; 8 bases agree with TRBD1. This CDR3 comprises 16 residues. J lost 4 bases, V lost 1 base, and 8 bases had no gene match. Germline V gene sequence: CDR1 GTSNPN, CDR2 SVGIG (reference sequence). The CDR3 nucleotides are TGTGCCTGGAGTGGATCAGGGGGCGCTCTTAATGAAAAACTGTTTTTT. Its protein product is CAWSGSGGALNEKLFF.

This clone has only one observation. The rearrangement links TRBV5-4 to TRBJ2-5; perhaps TRBD1 as D (8 bases). Trimming took off 2 bases at V and 4 bases at J, with 15 bases between the two ends. CDR3 length: 15 residues. Per germline, CDR1 SGHNT and CDR2 YYREEE (reference sequence). The chain's CDR3 is CASSFANRGGETQYF. CDR3 bases: TGTGCCAGCAGCTTTGCAAACAGGGGGGGAGAGACCCAGTACTTC.

The chain recombines TRBV6-5 with TRBJ1-2, with TRBD1 identical over 8 bases. V trimming: 4 bases; J trimming: 5 bases; junction bases outside the gene matches: 6. This CDR3 contains 14 residues. Germline assignment: CDR1 MNHEY and CDR2 SVGAGI. CDR3: CASSLGTGAYGYTF. The DNA for the CDR3 is TGTGCCAGCAGTTTAGGGACAGGAGCTTATGGCTACACCTTC.

The rearrangement uses TRBV5-1 and TRBJ2-7; TRBD1 might be the D (5 bases). Looked up from germline, CDR1 is SGHRS and CDR2 is YFSETQ. V shed 2 bases and J shed 7 bases, with 19 bases lying between them. The CDR3 extends over 15 amino acids. This chain's CDR3 is CASSLAPQGSGEQYF. The CDR3 DNA is TGCGCCAGCAGCTTAGCCCCCCAGGGATCAGGAGAGCAGTACTTC. Drawing the rest from reference TRBV5-1 and TRBJ2-7, the complete variable domain is KAGVTQTPRYLIKTRGQQVTLSCSPISGHRSVSWYQQTPGQGLQFLFEYFSETQRNKGNFPGRFSGRQFSNSRSEMNVSTLELGDSALYLCASSLAPQGSGEQYFGPGTRLTVT.

This clone has just one count. The V gene is TRBV5-4, the J gene TRBJ2-7; TRBD2 aligns across 9 bases. The length of the CDR3 is 16 residues. After removal of 0 bases from V and 5 bases from J, the junction contained 9 bases not matched to a gene. Germline V gene lookup returns CDR1 SGHNT and CDR2 YYREEE (reference sequence). CDR3 nucleotides: TGTGCCAGCAGCTTGGGGCCTAGCGGGATTCTAGACGAGCAGTACTTC. Translating gives CASSLGPSGILDEQYF. Combining the CDR3 with reference TRBV5-4 and TRBJ2-7 gives the whole variable domain ETGVTQSPTHLIKTRGQQVTLRCSSQSGHNTVSWYQQALGQGPQFIFQYYREEENGRGNFPPRFSGLQFPNYSSELNVNALELDDSALYLCASSLGPSGILDEQYFGPGTRLTVT.

The gene calls are TRBV5-1 and TRBJ2-3, with TRBD2 identical over 12 bases. V shed 0 bases, J shed 5 bases, and the junction held 13 bases outside the gene matches. The CDR3 spans 19 residues. Germline loops: CDR1 SGHRS, CDR2 YFSETQ. CDR3 DNA sequence: TGCGCCAGCAGCTTGGGCGGCCCCGGGACTAGCGGGTTAGGAGATACGCAGTATTTT. Translated: CASSLGGPGTSGLGDTQYF.

The genes are TRBV5-4 and TRBJ1-2, with 9 bases identical to TRBD1. In germline, CDR1 is SGHNT, CDR2 YYREEE (reference sequence). CDR3 length: 15 residues. J was trimmed by 6 bases and V by 4 bases; bases with no gene match: 10. In DNA, the CDR3 is TGTGCCAGCAGCCTGCCCACAGGGGGCGCAAATGGCTACACCTTC. Residues: CASSLPTGGANGYTF.

This clone was recorded a few times. This chain joins TRBV10-3 and TRBJ1-5; TRBD1 is a possible D gene (6 bases). CDR1 ENHRY and CDR2 SYGVKD come from the germline V gene. The CDR3 is 15 amino acids. Trimming pared 6 bases from V and 4 bases from J, leaving 16 bases between. The CDR3 protein is CAISTDRLINQPQHF. The DNA of the CDR3 is TGTGCCATCAGCACTGACAGGTTGATTAATCAGCCCCAGCATTTT.

The CDR3 protein is CAISESPGVEGETQYF. The CDR3 DNA reads TGTGCCATCAGTGAGTCGCCAGGCGTGGAAGGAGAGACCCAGTACTTC. V usage is TRBV10-3 and J usage is TRBJ2-5; D not certain. CDR3 length: 16 residues. The germline V and J ends were trimmed by 0 bases and 4 bases, with 15 bases remaining between them. CDR1 and CDR2 from the germline V gene are ENHRY and SYGVKD.

A few counts support this clone. The rearrangement links TRBV28 to TRBJ1-4; D is perhaps TRBD1 (5 bases). The ends were cut back, 5 bases at V and 13 bases at J, with 14 bases in the middle. From germline, CDR1 is MDHEN and CDR2 SYDVKM. The CDR3 runs to 12 residues. The CDR3 spells CASSPTLTVLFF. The CDR3 region has the DNA TGTGCCAGCAGTCCAACACTGACAGTACTGTTTTTT.

The genes are TRBV13 and TRBJ1-2; D is possibly TRBD1 (5 bases). V was shortened by 2 bases and J by 3 bases, with 7 bases between the two germline ends. Looked up from germline, CDR1 is PRHDT and CDR2 is FYEKMQ (reference sequence). The CDR3 is 13 amino acids. Here the CDR3 DNA reads TGTGCCAGCAGCTTACAAGGGGACTATGGCTACACCTTC. Translation gives CASSLQGDYGYTF.

V is TRBV29-1 and J is TRBJ1-1; D is possibly TRBD1 (6 bases). V was trimmed by 7 bases and J by 0 bases, leaving 12 bases between them. Germline CDR1 reads SQVTM; CDR2 reads ANQGSEA. The CDR3 runs to 13 residues. CDR3 bases: TGCAGCGGCCGACAGGTCATGAACACTGAAGCTTTCTTT. Encoded protein: CSGRQVMNTEAFF. Filled out from reference TRBV29-1 and TRBJ1-1, the complete variable domain reads SAVISQKPSRDICQRGTSLTIQCQVDSQVTMMFWYRQQPGQSLTLIATANQGSEATYESGFVIDKFPISRPNLTFSTLTVSNMSPEDSSIYLCSGRQVMNTEAFFGQGTRLTVV.

Concerning this clone: At one end the junction does not follow the germline gene, possibly because of a read error. The V gene is TRBV7-9, the J gene TRBJ1-1, with D possibly being TRBD1 (5 bases). This CDR3 comprises 12 residues. Germline lookup yields CDR1 SEHNR and CDR2 FQNEAQ (reference sequence). CDR3 nucleotide sequence: TGTTCCAGCTCGAGACAGCAAGATGAAGCTTTCTTT. Protein product: CSSSRQQDEAFF.

The V call is TRBV7-9, the J call TRBJ1-4, with D possibly being TRBD1 (5 bases). CDR1 and CDR2 (germline): SEHNR, FQNEAQ (reference sequence). The CDR3 consists of 13 residues. The V end lost 8 bases, the J end lost 3 bases, and 10 bases lay between the germline ends. CDR3 bases: TGTGCCAGCGAAAGGGGTTCTAATGAAAAACTGTTTTTT. Its translation: CASERGSNEKLFF.

This chain joins TRBV5-1 and TRBJ2-1; 7 bases align to TRBD2. After removal of 3 bases from V and 7 bases from J, the junction contained 10 bases not matched to a gene. Germline assignment: CDR1 SGHRS and CDR2 YFSETQ. This CDR3 is built from 15 residues. The CDR3 nucleotides read TGCGCCAGCAGCTCCCGTGGGGGAGGGGAGAATGAGCAGTTCTTC. Translated, it gives CASSSRGGGENEQFF.

The chain uses TRBV27 and TRBJ1-2; 7 bases are a match to TRBD1. CDR3 size: 13 residues. In germline, CDR1 is MNHEY, CDR2 SMNVEV (reference sequence). With V trimmed by 6 bases and J by 5 bases, 6 bases remained unmatched. The DNA for the CDR3 is TGTGCCAGCAGCCGTGGACAGGAGTATGGCTACACCTTC. Translating gives CASSRGQEYGYTF.

The chain joins TRBV27 to TRBJ1-4; D is perhaps TRBD1 (5 bases). Germline V CDR1 and CDR2: MNHEY, SMNVEV (reference sequence). Trimming took off 2 bases at V and 4 bases at J, with 11 bases between the two ends. There are 15 residues in the CDR3. The CDR3, as DNA: TGTGCCAGCAGTTTAGCCGCAGGGATTAATGAAAAACTGTTTTTT. Amino acid sequence: CASSLAAGINEKLFF.

The V and J genes are TRBV5-1 and TRBJ2-1, with a tentative D call TRBD2 (5 bases). Germline V lookup: CDR1 SGHRS, CDR2 YFSETQ. The CDR3 has 15 amino acids. The ends were cut back, 0 bases at V and 5 bases at J, with 12 bases in the middle. The CDR3 sequence: CASSLVWRADNEQFF. Written as DNA, the CDR3 is TGCGCCAGCAGCTTGGTCTGGCGGGCAGACAATGAGCAGTTCTTC. The full variable domain, its missing parts supplied by reference TRBV5-1 and TRBJ2-1, is KAGVTQTPRYLIKTRGQQVTLSCSPISGHRSVSWYQQTPGQGLQFLFEYFSETQRNKGNFPGRFSGRQFSNSRSEMNVSTLELGDSALYLCASSLVWRADNEQFFGPGTRLTVL.

V usage is TRBV14 and J usage is TRBJ1-4, with 8 nucleotides matching TRBD1. Germline V gives CDR1 SGHDN, CDR2 FVKESK. There are 18 residues in the CDR3. The J segment lost 1 base and the V segment lost 0 bases, leaving 7 bases of the junction unmatched. The CDR3, as DNA: TGTGCCAGCAGCCAAGATATCGGCAGGGGGCAAACTAATGAAAAACTGTTTTTT. Translation: CASSQDIGRGQTNEKLFF.

The CDR3 loop is CASSWGDRVVDYGYTF. The CDR3 nucleotides are TGTGCCAGCAGCTGGGGGGACAGGGTAGTCGACTATGGCTACACCTTC. The rearrangement links TRBV11-2 to TRBJ1-2; 9 bases align to TRBD1. V was pared by 4 bases and J by 3 bases, with 9 bases of the junction left unmatched. This CDR3 spans 16 amino acids. Germline V CDR1 and CDR2: SGHAT, FQNNGV.

DNA for the CDR3: TGTGCCAGCAGTTGGACAGGACTAAACACTGAAGCTTTCTTT. This encodes CASSWTGLNTEAFF. V and J are TRBV5-6 and TRBJ1-1, with 7 bases fitting TRBD1. The CDR3 totals 14 residues. V lost 5 bases, J lost 2 bases, and 6 bases stayed unmatched. Looked up from germline, CDR1 is SGHDT and CDR2 is YYEEEE.

This chain uses TRBV5-1 with TRBJ2-2, with 8 bases fitting TRBD2. V dropped 1 base and J dropped 1; count of bases not matched to a gene: 15. This CDR3 has 20 amino acids. The germline V gene encodes CDR1 SGHRS and CDR2 YFSETQ. CDR3 region: CASSLRDRLVAGRNTGELFF. CDR3 nucleotides: TGCGCCAGCAGCTTGCGTGACAGGTTGGTAGCGGGAAGGAACACCGGGGAGCTGTTTTTT. The whole variable domain, remainder taken from reference TRBV5-1 and TRBJ2-2, is KAGVTQTPRYLIKTRGQQVTLSCSPISGHRSVSWYQQTPGQGLQFLFEYFSETQRNKGNFPGRFSGRQFSNSRSEMNVSTLELGDSALYLCASSLRDRLVAGRNTGELFFGEGSRLTVL.

V and J are TRBV15 and TRBJ1-3, with no clear D. Trimming stripped 0 bases from V and 0 bases from J, with 18 bases between. This CDR3 is 19 amino acids long. CDR1 LNHNV and CDR2 YYDKDF come from the germline V gene (reference sequence). DNA for the CDR3: TGTGCCACCAGCAGAGAGATTTTGAGGTTTTCGGGCTCTGGAAACACCATATATTTT. It yields the protein CATSREILRFSGSGNTIYF.

The chain is built from TRBV14 and TRBJ1-2, with a weak D call TRBD1 (6 bases). Deletions cut 4 bases from V and 4 bases from J, with 19 bases between. The length of the CDR3 is 16 residues. In germline, CDR1 is SGHDN, CDR2 FVKESK. CDR3 coding DNA: TGTGCCAGCAGCCCCCGTCTGGGACAAGACACCTATGGCTACACCTTC. It yields the protein CASSPRLGQDTYGYTF.

This clone was observed a few times. This chain links TRBV7-9 with TRBJ1-2; perhaps TRBD1 as D (5 bases). V gave up 11 bases and J gave up 7 bases, with 17 bases separating them. CDR3 size: 12 residues. Looked up from germline, CDR1 is SEHNR and CDR2 is FQNEAQ (reference sequence). Here the CDR3 reads CASGGEGGGYTF. CDR3 coding DNA: TGTGCCTCCGGGGGGGAGGGTGGTGGCTACACCTTC.